These T cell receptor beta chains were read from a single sample in a study of identical twins' blood T cells. TCRdb re-derived calls from the 5' RACE reads in MiXCR, one entry per CDR3 protein. Among roughly 340,000 distinct CDR3 sequences listed, over 25% were seen once. Material: PBMCs. Receptors were obtained from a woman aged 18-49 years in good health. CDR3s include the opening cysteine and the closing phenylalanine or tryptophan. A D gene is named only where the DNA matches it firmly. Not every row has a clone size; where given, it reads once, few, many or a size class.

j_call v_call d_call clone_size cdr3_nt cdr3_aa
TRBJ1-4 TRBV29-1 TRBD1 NA TGCAGCGTTGAGTTGGGGACAGGGGGTGAAAAACTGTTTTTT CSVELGTGGEKLFF
TRBJ2-5 TRBV20-1 NA NA TGCATTGCTCACCGGGGAGCCCAGTACTTC CIAHRGAQYF
TRBJ1-2 TRBV12-3/TRBV12-4 TRBD1 few TGTGCCAGCAGTGTGGGACAGTTCTATGGCTACACCTTC CASSVGQFYGYTF
TRBJ1-2 TRBV7-9 NA NA TGTGCCAGCAGCTTTTACAGGGACTATGGCTACACCTTC CASSFYRDYGYTF
TRBJ2-7 TRBV20-1 NA few TGCAGTGCTAAGGACATGACGTCCTACGAGCAGTACTTC CSAKDMTSYEQYF
TRBJ1-1 TRBV3-1 NA NA TGTGCCAGCAGCCCCCCGCGGGGGACCATGAACACTGAAGCTTTCTTT CASSPPRGTMNTEAFF
TRBJ2-5 TRBV20-1 NA NA TGCAGTGTTAAGGGCCACCAAGAGACCCAGTACTTC CSVKGHQETQYF
TRBJ2-1 TRBV5-1 TRBD2 NA TGCGCCAGCAGCTCGACCCTCGCGGGAGAGTTCTACAATGAGCAGTTCTTC CASSSTLAGEFYNEQFF
TRBJ2-1 TRBV6-2/TRBV6-3 NA few TGTGCCAGCAGTTATGGTTCACTGTTGGGGGCAAATGAGCAGTTCTTC CASSYGSLLGANEQFF
TRBJ1-1 TRBV11-2 NA many TGTGCCAGCAGCTTCGGCGGGTCGAACACTGAAGCTTTCTTT CASSFGGSNTEAFF
TRBJ2-1 TRBV6-2/TRBV6-3 NA NA TGTGCCAGCAGTTCGCCCATTGAGCAGTTCTTC CASSSPIEQFF
TRBJ1-3 TRBV29-1 NA NA TGCAGCGTTGTCCTGCGAAACACCATATATTTT CSVVLRNTIYF
TRBJ2-7 TRBV19 NA NA TGTGCCAGTAGTATAGGGAGAACCTACGAGCAGTACTTC CASSIGRTYEQYF
TRBJ1-5 TRBV5-1 NA once TGCGCCAGCAGCTTCAATACCGTTGCAGGGGTCTATCAGCCCCAGCATTTT CASSFNTVAGVYQPQHF
TRBJ1-2 TRBV12-3/TRBV12-4 NA NA TGTGCCAGCAGTTCCCTCCGGCGAGATGGCTACACCTTC CASSSLRRDGYTF
TRBJ2-5 TRBV13 NA few TGTGCCAGCAGCTTTAGGTTAGGAGGTCAAGAGACCCAGTACTTC CASSFRLGGQETQYF
TRBJ1-2 TRBV5-1 NA NA TGCGCCAGCAGCTTCAGGGGTAACTATGGCTACACCTTC CASSFRGNYGYTF
TRBJ1-2 TRBV27 NA few TGTGCCAGCAGTTTACACTACAGGAACTATGGCTACACCTTC CASSLHYRNYGYTF
TRBJ1-5 TRBV7-9 TRBD1 few TGTGCCAGCAGCCTGACAGGGCAGGGACAGCCCCAGCATTTT CASSLTGQGQPQHF
TRBJ1-6 TRBV9 NA few TGTGCCAGCAGCGAAGGTTCAGGGCTTAGCTCCTATAATTCACCCCTCCACTTT CASSEGSGLSSYNSPLHF
TRBJ2-7 TRBV5-8 TRBD1 few TGTGCCAGCAGCCCCGGGACAGGACTTCTCTACGAGCAGTACTTC CASSPGTGLLYEQYF
TRBJ1-2 TRBV19 NA few TGTGCCAGTAACCCCGGAGGTGGGACCTATGGCTACACCTTC CASNPGGGTYGYTF
TRBJ2-3 TRBV12-3/TRBV12-4 NA many TGTGCCAGCAACGGACCCGGGATGAGCACAGATACGCAGTATTTT CASNGPGMSTDTQYF
TRBJ2-2 TRBV19 TRBD1 NA TGTGCCAGTAGTATACGACAGGGTTACACCGGGGAGCTGTTTTTT CASSIRQGYTGELFF
TRBJ1-1 TRBV11-2 NA NA TGTGCCAGCAGCCCGGGGAACACTGAAGCCTTATTT CASSPGNTEALF
TRBJ1-1 TRBV14 TRBD1 NA TGTGCCAGCAGCCGAGGGGGCTCCACTGAAGCTTTCTTT CASSRGGSTEAFF
TRBJ1-5 TRBV6-5 NA NA TGTGCCAGCAGTTCCACAGGGAATGGCAATCAGCCCCAGCATTTT CASSSTGNGNQPQHF
TRBJ2-3 TRBV20-1 NA NA TGCAGTGCTAGTAGGGTGGGCGCAGATACGCAGTATTTT CSASRVGADTQYF
TRBJ1-1 TRBV5-1 NA many TGCGCCAGCAGCGGGCAGACGAACACTGAAGCTTTCTTT CASSGQTNTEAFF